This T cell receptor beta chain appears in the sequencing data of a study of shared clonotypes between healthy human individuals. Across the whole study: Donors had three CD4 naive, three CD4 memory, two CD8 naive and one CD8 memory plate apiece.

Produced via immunoSEQ multiplex PCR; TCRdb's table is partial and in-frame only. The sample carries approximately 2.1 million clones, over 85% recorded once. None of the donors, who were healthy HIV-negative adults, had recently had acute infections or vaccinations. The CDR3 sequence is 13 residues long. The V gene's germline CDR1 is MNHEY and CDR2 SMNVEV (reference sequence). V lost 10 bases to trimming and J lost 5 bases; unmatched junction nucleotides: 5. Remarks on this clone: Its antigen remains unknown.

Study observations and caveats: Sorted-subset sequencing was shown by rarefaction to be incomplete despite large depth. Generally, estimated richness proved larger in naive subsets than it did in memory subsets.

Sequenced input: naive CD4+ T cells from PBMCs. Subset here: CD45RA+ positively selected. The chain is built from TRBV27 and TRBJ1-5; 10 bases map to TRBD1. The receptor was isolated from a man aged 18 to 30 in good health. Some clones in this sample may be carry-over from other donors' samples. CDR3 sequence reads: CANPDRGHQPQHF. Written as DNA, the CDR3 is TGTGCCAACCCTGACAGGGGGCATCAGCCCCAGCATTTT.